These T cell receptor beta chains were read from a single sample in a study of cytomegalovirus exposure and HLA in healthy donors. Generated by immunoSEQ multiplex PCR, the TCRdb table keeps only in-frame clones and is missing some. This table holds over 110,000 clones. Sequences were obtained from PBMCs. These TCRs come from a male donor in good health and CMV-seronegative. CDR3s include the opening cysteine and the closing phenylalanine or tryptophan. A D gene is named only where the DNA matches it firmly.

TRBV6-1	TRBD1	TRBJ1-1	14	CASRRQGLNTEAFF	TGTGCCAGCAGGAGACAGGGGTTGAACACTGAAGCTTTCTTT
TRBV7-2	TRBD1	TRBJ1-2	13	CASSWGQGGGYTF	TGTGCCAGCAGCTGGGGACAGGGTGGTGGCTACACCTTC
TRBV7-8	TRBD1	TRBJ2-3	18	CASSLDPLTGGITDTQYF	TGTGCCAGCAGCTTAGACCCCCTCACAGGGGGTATCACAGATACGCAGTATTTT
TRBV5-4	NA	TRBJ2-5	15	CASSLGIAPQETQYF	TGTGCCAGCAGCTTGGGAATAGCGCCACAAGAGACCCAGTACTTC
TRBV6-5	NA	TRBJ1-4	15	CASSPGGQANEKLFF	TGTGCCAGCAGTCCCGGGGGTCAAGCTAATGAAAAACTGTTTTTT
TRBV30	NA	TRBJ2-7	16	CAWSGGPLSKGNEQYF	TGCGCCTGGAGTGGAGGCCCGCTGTCCAAGGGGAACGAGCAGTACTTC
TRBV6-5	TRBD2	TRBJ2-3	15	CASSRGRAAADTQYF	TGTGCCAGCAGCCGGGGGAGGGCCGCAGCAGATACGCAGTATTTT
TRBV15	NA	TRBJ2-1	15	CATSRTHGGFNEQFF	TGTGCCACCAGCCGAACTCACGGGGGATTCAATGAGCAGTTCTTC
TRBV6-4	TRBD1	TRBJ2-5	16	CASSGSRDRGLETQYF	TGTGCCAGCAGTGGCTCCCGGGACAGGGGGCTAGAGACCCAGTACTTC
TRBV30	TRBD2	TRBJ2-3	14	CAWSIAGAADTQYF	TGTGCCTGGAGTATAGCGGGTGCTGCAGATACGCAGTATTTT
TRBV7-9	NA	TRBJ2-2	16	CASTLRGALAVGELFF	TGTGCCAGCACGCTTCGGGGAGCACTGGCGGTCGGGGAGCTGTTTTTT
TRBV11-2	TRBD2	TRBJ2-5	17	CASSLDSRTSGRAGQYF	TGTGCCAGCAGCTTAGATTCCAGGACTAGCGGGAGGGCCGGCCAGTACTTC
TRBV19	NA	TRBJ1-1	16	CASWEGDRGRNTEAFF	TGTGCCAGTTGGGAGGGAGATCGGGGGCGGAACACTGAAGCTTTCTTT
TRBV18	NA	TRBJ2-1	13	CASSPRELMEQFF	TGTGCCAGCTCACCACGCGAGCTCATGGAGCAGTTCTTC
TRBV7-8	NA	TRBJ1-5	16	CASSSSPGYSNQPQHF	TGTGCCAGCAGCTCATCTCCAGGGTATAGCAATCAGCCCCAGCATTTT
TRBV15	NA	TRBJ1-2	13	CATSRGKGYGYTF	TGTGCCACCAGCAGAGGGAAGGGGTATGGCTACACCTTC
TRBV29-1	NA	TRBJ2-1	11	CSADSLNEQFF	TGCAGCGCTGACTCGTTGAATGAGCAGTTCTTC
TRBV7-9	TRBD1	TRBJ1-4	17	CASSSLRKGQGREKLFF	TGTGCCAGCAGCTCCCTCCGCAAGGGACAGGGGCGCGAAAAACTGTTTTTT
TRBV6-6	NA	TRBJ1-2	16	CASSYSMTDYNYGYTF	TGTGCCAGCAGTTACTCGATGACCGACTATAACTATGGCTACACCTTC
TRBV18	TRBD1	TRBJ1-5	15	CASSRQGGSNQPQHF	TGTGCCAGCTCAAGACAGGGTGGAAGCAATCAGCCCCAGCATTTT
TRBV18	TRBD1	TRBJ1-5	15	CASSPQGEGNQPQHF	TGTGCCAGCTCACCCCAGGGGGAGGGCAATCAGCCCCAGCATTTT
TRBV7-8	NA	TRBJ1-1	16	CASSFRTRSLNTEAFF	TGTGCCAGCAGCTTCCGGACACGTTCATTGAACACTGAAGCTTTCTTT
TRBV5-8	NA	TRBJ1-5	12	CASTYGGGPQHF	TGTGCCAGCACTTACGGAGGAGGGCCCCAGCATTTT
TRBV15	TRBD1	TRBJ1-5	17	CATSRTAGTGGGQPQHF	TGTGCCACCAGCAGGACAGCCGGGACAGGGGGCGGGCAGCCCCAGCATTTT
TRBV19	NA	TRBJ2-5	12	CASSRRGETQYF	TGTGCCAGTAGTAGAAGGGGAGAGACCCAGTACTTC
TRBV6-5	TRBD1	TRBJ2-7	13	CASTRQGDLEQYF	TGTGCCAGCACCCGACAGGGGGACCTCGAGCAGTACTTC
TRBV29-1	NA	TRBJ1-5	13	CSAAHGGNQPQHF	TGCAGCGCCGCCCACGGGGGCAATCAGCCCCAGCATTTT
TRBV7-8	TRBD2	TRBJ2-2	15	CASSPRLAVNGELFF	TGTGCCAGCAGCCCTCGACTAGCGGTAAACGGGGAGCTGTTTTTT
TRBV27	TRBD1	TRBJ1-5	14	CASSRQGSNQPQHF	TGTGCCAGCAGCCGACAGGGCAGCAATCAGCCCCAGCATTTT
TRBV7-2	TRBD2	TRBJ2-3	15	CASSFSLAGGRGQYF	TGTGCCAGCAGTTTTTCCCTAGCGGGGGGGCGGGGGCAGTATTTT
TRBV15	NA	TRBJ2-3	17	CATSVGIRRSSTDTQYF	TGTGCCACCAGCGTTGGAATTAGGCGGTCTAGCACAGATACGCAGTATTTT
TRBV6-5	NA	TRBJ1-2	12	CASRGQNYGYTF	TGTGCCAGCAGAGGACAGAACTATGGCTACACCTTC
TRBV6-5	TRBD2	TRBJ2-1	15	CASSRLAGRYNEQFF	TGTGCCAGCAGTAGACTAGCGGGAAGGTACAATGAGCAGTTCTTC
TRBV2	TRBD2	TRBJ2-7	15	CASSDGTSVTYEQYF	TGTGCCAGCAGTGACGGGACTAGCGTTACCTACGAGCAGTACTTC
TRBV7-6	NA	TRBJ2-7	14	CASSLDFPGNEQYF	TGTGCCAGCAGCTTAGACTTCCCGGGAAACGAGCAGTACTTC
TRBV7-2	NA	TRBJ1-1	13	CASSLERFTEAFF	TGTGCCAGCAGCTTAGAGCGCTTTACGGAAGCTTTCTTT
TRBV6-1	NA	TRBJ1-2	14	CASSDAGKNYGYTF	TGTGCCAGCAGTGATGCAGGGAAAAACTATGGCTACACCTTC
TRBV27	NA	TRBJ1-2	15	CASSLFWAGSSGYTF	TGTGCCAGCAGTTTATTTTGGGCAGGGTCAAGCGGCTACACCTTC
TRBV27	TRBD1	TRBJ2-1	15	CASSLIGTGENEQFF	TGTGCCAGCAGTTTAATCGGGACAGGGGAAAATGAGCAGTTCTTC
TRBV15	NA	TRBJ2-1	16	CATSTVLAGGWNEQFF	TGTGCCACCAGCACCGTCCTAGCTGGAGGGTGGAATGAGCAGTTCTTC
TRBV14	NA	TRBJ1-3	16	CASSQDSRVSGNTIYF	TGTGCCAGCAGCCAAGATTCCAGGGTCTCTGGAAACACCATATATTTT
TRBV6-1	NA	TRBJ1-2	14	CASSEGVGPRGYTF	TGTGCCAGCAGTGAAGGTGTGGGGCCCCGGGGCTACACCTTC
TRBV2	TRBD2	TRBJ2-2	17	CASSALAGGALTGELFF	TGTGCCAGCAGCGCGCTGGCGGGAGGGGCTCTTACCGGGGAGCTGTTTTTT
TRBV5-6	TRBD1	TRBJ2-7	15	CASSLTGQGAYEQYF	TGTGCCAGCAGCTTAACGGGACAGGGGGCTTACGAGCAGTACTTC
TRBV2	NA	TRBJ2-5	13	CASSQNQQETQYF	TGTGCCAGCAGTCAAAACCAGCAAGAGACCCAGTACTTC
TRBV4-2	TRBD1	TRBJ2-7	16	CASSQGSGQGRYEQYF	TGTGCCAGCAGCCAAGGATCGGGACAGGGGCGCTACGAGCAGTACTTC
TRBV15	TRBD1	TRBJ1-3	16	CATSGPSTGEGNTIYF	TGTGCCACCAGCGGACCTTCGACAGGGGAGGGGAACACCATATATTTT
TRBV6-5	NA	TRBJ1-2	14	CASSYMGGLGGYTF	TGTGCCAGCAGTTACATGGGGGGGCTAGGTGGCTACACCTTC